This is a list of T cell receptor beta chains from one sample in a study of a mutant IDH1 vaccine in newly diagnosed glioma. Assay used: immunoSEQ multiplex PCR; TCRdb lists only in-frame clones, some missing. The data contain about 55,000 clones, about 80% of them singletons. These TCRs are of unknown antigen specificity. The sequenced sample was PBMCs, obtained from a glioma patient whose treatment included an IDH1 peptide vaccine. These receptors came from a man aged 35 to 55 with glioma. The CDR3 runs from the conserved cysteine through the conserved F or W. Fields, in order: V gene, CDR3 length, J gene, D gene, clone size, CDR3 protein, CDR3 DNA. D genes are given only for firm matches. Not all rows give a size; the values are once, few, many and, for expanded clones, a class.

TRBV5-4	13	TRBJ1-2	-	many	CASNNYRDYGYTF	TGTGCCAGCAACAATTACAGGGACTATGGCTACACCTTC
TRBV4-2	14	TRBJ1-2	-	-	CASSLMTPNYGYTF	TGTGCCAGCAGCCTTATGACGCCCAACTATGGCTACACCTTC
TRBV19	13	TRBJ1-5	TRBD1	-	CASSGTGNQPQHF	TGTGCCAGTAGCGGGACAGGGAATCAGCCCCAGCATTTT
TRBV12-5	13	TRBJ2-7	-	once	CASGLGGNYEQYF	TGTGCTAGTGGCCTTGGGGGGAACTACGAGCAGTACTTC
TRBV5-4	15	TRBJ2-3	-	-	CASSGLSRGRDTQYF	TGTGCCAGCAGCGGCCTATCACGGGGGAGAGATACGCAGTATTTT
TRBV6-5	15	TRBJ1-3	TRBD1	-	CASRISAGQGNTIYF	TGTGCCAGCAGAATTTCAGCGGGACAGGGGAACACCATATATTTT
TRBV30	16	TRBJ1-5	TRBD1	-	CAWSRGSGTANQPQHF	TGTGCCTGGAGTAGGGGCTCCGGGACAGCCAATCAGCCCCAGCATTTT
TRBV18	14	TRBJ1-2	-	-	CASSPREMTAAYTF	TGTGCCAGCTCACCAAGAGAGATGACAGCCGCCTACACCTTC
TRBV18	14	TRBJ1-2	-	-	CASSPGPGLYGYTF	TGTGCCAGCTCACCAGGGCCTGGGCTCTATGGCTACACCTTC
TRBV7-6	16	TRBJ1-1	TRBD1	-	CASSKQGARMNTEAFF	TGTGCCAGCAGTAAACAGGGGGCACGGATGAACACTGAAGCTTTCTTT
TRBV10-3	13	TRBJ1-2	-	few	CAISEQGDYGYTF	TGTGCCATCAGTGAGCAGGGAGACTATGGCTACACCTTC
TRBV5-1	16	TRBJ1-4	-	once	CASGPDGWGTNEKLFF	TGCGCCAGCGGCCCTGACGGGTGGGGGACTAATGAAAAACTGTTTTTT
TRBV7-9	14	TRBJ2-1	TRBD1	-	CASSFEGAYNEQFF	TGTGCCAGCAGCTTTGAGGGGGCTTACAATGAGCAGTTCTTC
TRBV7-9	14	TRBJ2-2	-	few	CASSLALGTGELFF	TGTGCCAGCAGCTTAGCGCTGGGAACCGGGGAGCTGTTTTTT
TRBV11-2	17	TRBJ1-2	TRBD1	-	CASSLGPLGQENYGYTF	TGTGCCAGCAGCTTAGGCCCTCTGGGACAGGAGAACTATGGCTACACCTTC
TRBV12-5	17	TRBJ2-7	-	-	CASGLVRESTDSYEQYF	TGTGCTAGTGGTTTGGTACGAGAGAGTACAGACTCCTACGAGCAGTACTTC
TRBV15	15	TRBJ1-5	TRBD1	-	CATSTGGSGNQPQHF	TGTGCCACCAGCACAGGGGGTTCAGGCAATCAGCCCCAGCATTTT
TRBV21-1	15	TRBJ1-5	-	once	CASSRCAGPCQPQHF	TGTGCCAGCAGCAGGTGTGCAGGTCCGTGTCAGCCCCAGCATTTT
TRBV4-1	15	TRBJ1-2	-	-	CASSQDSREFYGYTF	TGCGCCAGCAGCCAAGACAGCCGGGAATTCTATGGCTACACCTTC
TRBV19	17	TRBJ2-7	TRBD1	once	CASSPWGTGGITHEQYF	TGTGCCAGTAGTCCATGGGGGACAGGGGGCATTACCCACGAGCAGTACTTC
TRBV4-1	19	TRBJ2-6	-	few	CASSQDEGGGWPGANVLTF	TGCGCCAGCAGCCAAGATGAGGGGGGAGGGTGGCCTGGGGCCAACGTCCTGACTTTC
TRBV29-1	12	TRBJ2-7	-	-	CSVSWGVYEQYF	TGCAGCGTTTCATGGGGGGTCTACGAGCAGTACTTC
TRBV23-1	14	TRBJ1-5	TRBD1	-	CASSRTGARQPQHF	TGCGCCAGCAGCCGGACAGGGGCTCGTCAGCCCCAGCATTTT
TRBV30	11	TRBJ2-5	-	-	CAFGAGETQYF	TGTGCCTTCGGGGCGGGAGAGACCCAGTACTTC
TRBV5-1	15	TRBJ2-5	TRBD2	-	CASSQFSGGSETQYF	TGCGCCAGCAGCCAATTTAGCGGGGGGTCAGAGACCCAGTACTTC
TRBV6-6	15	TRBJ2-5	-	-	CASSSHTGTRETQYF	TGTGCCAGCAGTTCACATACGGGGACAAGAGAGACCCAGTACTTC
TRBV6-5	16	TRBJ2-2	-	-	CASSYDARVDTGELFF	TGTGCCAGCAGTTACGATGCCCGGGTGGACACCGGGGAGCTGTTTTTT